The rows below give T cell receptor beta chains drawn from one sample of a study of blood T cell repertoires in COVID-19. Here immunoSEQ multiplex PCR was the method, and the copy in TCRdb shows in-frame clones only, minus some. The sample contains about 60,000 clones, approximately 80% of which appear only once. The sequenced sample was peripheral blood. All receptors derive from a man younger than 40 with COVID-19, enrolled during active disease. CDR3s include the opening cysteine and the closing phenylalanine or tryptophan. Fields, in order: J gene, D gene, clone size, V gene, CDR3 protein, CDR3 DNA. The D gene is left open where the match is weak. A clone size is listed for some rows: how often the clone was seen (once, few, many), or a class if it is expanded.

TRBJ1-5,.,.,TRBV15,CATSRDQGGNQPQHF,TGTGCCACCAGCAGAGATCAGGGTGGCAATCAGCCCCAGCATTTT
TRBJ2-3,.,.,TRBV29-1,CSVLSGGRSTDTQYF,TGCAGCGTTCTTTCCGGGGGTCGTAGCACAGATACGCAGTATTTT
TRBJ2-1,TRBD1,.,TRBV28,CASSFRGGSYSSYNEQFF,TGTGCCAGCAGTTTTAGAGGGGGCTCATATAGCTCCTACAATGAGCAGTTCTTC
TRBJ2-6,.,.,TRBV5-6,CASSFPGFSSGANVLTF,TGTGCCAGCAGCTTTCCGGGATTTTCCTCTGGGGCCAACGTCCTGACTTTC
TRBJ2-7,.,.,TRBV19,CASSPYRLPSSYEQYF,TGTGCCAGTAGTCCTTACCGCCTCCCCAGCTCCTACGAGCAGTACTTC
TRBJ2-5,TRBD1,.,TRBV15,CATSRDRGVGQGETQYF,TGTGCCACCAGCAGAGATAGGGGAGTGGGACAGGGAGAGACCCAGTACTTC
TRBJ1-1,.,.,TRBV12-3/TRBV12-4,CASSLGHLTEAFF,TGTGCCAGCAGTTTGGGACATCTCACTGAAGCTTTCTTT
TRBJ2-1,.,.,TRBV3-1/TRBV3-2,CASSPTTVDEQFF,TGTGCCAGCAGTCCTACTACCGTCGATGAGCAGTTCTTC
TRBJ1-1,.,few,TRBV5-4,CASRTEEGSAEAFF,TGTGCCAGCAGGACGGAGGAGGGCAGCGCTGAAGCTTTCTTT
TRBJ2-5,.,.,TRBV28,CASSLWGVQETQYF,TGTGCCAGCAGTTTGTGGGGGGTCCAAGAGACCCAGTACTTC
TRBJ2-4,.,.,TRBV6-5,CASRSQREAKNIQYF,TGTGCCAGCAGGTCACAGAGGGAAGCCAAAAACATTCAGTACTTC
TRBJ1-2,TRBD1,.,TRBV10-3,CAIRSGGNYGYTF,TGTGCCATCAGATCAGGGGGCAACTATGGCTACACCTTC
TRBJ1-5,.,.,TRBV28,CASSLAGTSNQPQHF,TGTGCCAGCAGTTTAGCTGGGACATCCAATCAGCCCCAGCATTTT
TRBJ1-2,TRBD1,.,TRBV3-1/TRBV3-2,CASAGGQGDYGYTF,TGTGCCAGCGCGGGGGGACAGGGGGACTATGGCTACACCTTC
TRBJ2-1,.,.,TRBV25-1,CASSAIPTSYNEQFF,TGTGCCAGCAGTGCCATTCCTACCTCCTACAATGAGCAGTTCTTC
TRBJ2-7,TRBD1,once,TRBV6-5,CASRYTGQSLSYEQYF,TGTGCCAGCAGGTACACGGGACAGTCGCTATCCTACGAGCAGTACTTC
TRBJ2-5,TRBD1,.,TRBV10-1,CASSRGRRLQETQYF,TGCGCCAGCAGCAGGGGGCGGCGCCTACAAGAGACCCAGTACTTC
TRBJ2-7,.,.,TRBV5-4,CASSLAGDRYEQYF,TGTGCCAGCAGCTTGGCCGGGGATCGGTACGAGCAGTACTTC
TRBJ2-7,.,.,TRBV14,CASSQEVAGRTAYEQYF,TGTGCCAGCAGCCAAGAGGTGGCGGGGAGGACCGCCTACGAGCAGTACTTC
TRBJ2-1,TRBD2,.,TRBV4-2,CASSPPVAGGWNEQFF,TGTGCCAGCAGCCCCCCGGTCGCGGGAGGCTGGAATGAGCAGTTCTTC
TRBJ1-5,.,.,TRBV30,CAWSVHTQPQHF,TGTGCCTGGAGTGTACACACCCAGCCCCAGCATTTT
TRBJ1-4,.,.,TRBV24-1,CATGGEGEKLFF,TGTGCCACCGGAGGGGAGGGTGAAAAACTGTTTTTT
TRBJ2-7,.,.,TRBV19,CASSIGDRPYEQYF,TGTGCCAGTAGTATCGGAGACAGGCCCTACGAGCAGTACTTC
TRBJ1-1,.,few,TRBV19,CASSTRRGPHTEAFF,TGTGCCAGTAGTACCCGGAGGGGTCCTCACACTGAAGCTTTCTTT
TRBJ2-3,TRBD2,once,TRBV19,CASSISGRDTDTQYF,TGTGCCAGTAGTATTAGCGGGAGAGACACAGATACGCAGTATTTT
TRBJ2-2,TRBD2,.,TRBV6-4,CASSDSVAGPYTGELFF,TGTGCCAGCAGTGACTCGGTAGCGGGACCGTACACCGGGGAGCTGTTTTTT
TRBJ2-2,TRBD1,.,TRBV6-5,CASSYTGGAGTGELFF,TGTGCCAGCAGTTACACAGGGGGCGCGGGCACCGGGGAGCTGTTTTTT
TRBJ2-2,TRBD1,.,TRBV6-6,CASSPLGQGATGELFF,TGTGCCAGCAGCCCCCTGGGGCAGGGGGCAACCGGGGAGCTGTTTTTT
TRBJ2-7,.,.,TRBV5-6,CASSGVYEGRENEQYF,TGTGCCAGCAGCGGGGTTTACGAGGGGCGGGAAAACGAGCAGTACTTC
TRBJ2-7,TRBD1,.,TRBV28,CASSSPGDSAGDEQYF,TGTGCCAGCAGTTCGCCCGGGGACAGTGCAGGGGACGAGCAGTACTTC
TRBJ1-1,.,.,TRBV19,CASSRDFRNTEAFF,TGTGCCAGTAGTAGGGACTTTCGAAACACTGAAGCTTTCTTT
TRBJ2-7,.,.,TRBV6-2/TRBV6-3,CASSPATYEQYF,TGTGCCAGCAGCCCCGCTACCTACGAGCAGTACTTC